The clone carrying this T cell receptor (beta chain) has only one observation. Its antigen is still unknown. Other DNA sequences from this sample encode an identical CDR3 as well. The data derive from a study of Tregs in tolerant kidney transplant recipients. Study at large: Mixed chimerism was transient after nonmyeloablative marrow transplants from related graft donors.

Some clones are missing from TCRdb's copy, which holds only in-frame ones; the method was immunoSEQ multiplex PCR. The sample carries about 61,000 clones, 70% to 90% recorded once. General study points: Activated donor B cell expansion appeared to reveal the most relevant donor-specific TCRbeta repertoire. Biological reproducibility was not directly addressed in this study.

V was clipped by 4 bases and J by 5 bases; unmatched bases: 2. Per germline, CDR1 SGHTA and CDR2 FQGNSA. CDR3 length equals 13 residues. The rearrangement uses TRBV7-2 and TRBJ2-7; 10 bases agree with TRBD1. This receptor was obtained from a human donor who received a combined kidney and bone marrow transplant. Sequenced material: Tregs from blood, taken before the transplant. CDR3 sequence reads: CASSWTGGNEQYF. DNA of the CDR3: TGTGCCAGCAGCTGGACAGGGGGTAACGAGCAGTACTTC.